This T cell receptor (beta chain) was sequenced during a study of CD4 and CD8 cells across lung adenocarcinoma regions. This clonotype was found a few times. TCRdb called the PCR reads again in MiXCR, with one record for every CDR3 protein. The sample lists tens of thousands of distinct CDR3 sequences; about half were seen once. CDR3 length: 13 residues. From germline, CDR1 is SGHRS and CDR2 YFSETQ. Donors had localized lung adenocarcinoma, a non-small cell lung cancer. The sequence derives from a male donor with lung adenocarcinoma. The CD4 and CD8 labels of this study may be unreliable. The sequencing sample was made of CD8+ T cells from the center of a lung tumor. This chain links TRBV5-1 with TRBJ2-5; TRBD1 is a possible D gene (6 bases). The J call may be in error: the DNA end matches TRBJ2-7 better. The CDR3 here is CASSLIQGHEQYF. As DNA, the CDR3 is TGCGCCAGCAGCTTAATACAGGGCCACGAGCAGTACTTC.